What follows is one T cell receptor (beta chain) and its context. The antigen is not known. The sample comes from a study of blood T cells in healthy people across ages. Healthy individuals of Caucasian origin from Russia, aged roughly 6 to 90, served as donors. There are 14 residues in the CDR3. Germline V CDR1 and CDR2: SGHDT, YYEEEE. V lost 1 base, J lost 5 bases, and 3 bases stayed unmatched. General observations from the study: Higher diversity and more naive CD4+ cells were features of long-lived donors, compared to aged donors. A strong correlation was found between TCR beta diversity and the percentage of naive T cells.

With a J-beta primer mix and a sample-barcoded 5' primer, a second PCR ran about 6 to 11 cycles. TCRdb reanalysed the 5' RACE reads using MiXCR and keeps one entry per CDR3 protein. The table includes about 1.6 million distinct CDR3 sequences, about 35% detected once. Sequenced input: blood. This chain joins TRBV5-6 and TRBJ1-5; TRBD1 matches at 7 bases. This receptor was taken from a young woman in good health. CDR3 loop: CASSLYGQDQPQHF. CDR3 nucleotides: TGTGCCAGCAGCTTGTATGGACAGGATCAGCCCCAGCATTTT.